This T cell receptor beta chain was obtained from a study of T cell responses to AZD1222 COVID-19 vaccine. The assay was immunoSEQ multiplex PCR, and TCRdb's table has in-frame clones only and misses some. The sample has 95,000 to 150,000 clones, roughly 90% seen once. Germline loops: CDR1 SGHAT, CDR2 FQNNGV. This CDR3 contains 17 residues. V lost 2 bases to trimming and J lost 4 bases, with 20 bases between them. The sequencing here drew on peripheral blood, taken on day 0 of AZD1222 vaccination. This TCR derives from an adult in good health. This chain connects TRBV11-2 to TRBJ1-1; D gene uncertain. The CDR3 DNA reads as TGTGCCAGCAGCTTACGAAGAGAAAGCCGTCTGGTCACTGAAGCTTTCTTT. This gives the protein CASSLRRESRLVTEAFF.